These 22 T cell receptor beta chains share one sample of origin, sequenced in a study of blood T cell repertoires in COVID-19. The protocol was immunoSEQ multiplex PCR, while the TCRdb copy is restricted to in-frame clones and leaves out a portion. This table holds roughly 160,000 clones, 70% to 85% found once. Sample: peripheral blood. All receptors derive from a man older than 75 with COVID-19, enrolled during active disease.

J is TRBJ1-3 and V is TRBV11-3, with 7 bases aligning to TRBD1. The V gene end was trimmed by 5 bases and the J gene end by 1 base; junction bases not matched to a gene: 2. Per the germline V gene, CDR1 is SGHNT and CDR2 is YENEEA. The CDR3 runs to 14 residues. The CDR3 DNA sequence: TGTGCCAGCAGCGACAGGGCTTCTGGAAACACCATATATTTT. Translating it yields CASSDRASGNTIYF.

The chain uses TRBV7-9 and TRBJ1-6; D is perhaps TRBD1 (6 bases). CDR1 and CDR2 from the germline V gene are SEHNR and FQNEAQ (reference sequence). V lost 3 bases to trimming and J lost 6 bases, with 9 bases between them. This CDR3 spans 14 amino acids. CDR3 DNA sequence: TGTGCCAGCAGCTTGGACAGTTTTAATTCACCCCTCCACTTT. This translates into CASSLDSFNSPLHF.

The chain joins TRBV4-1 to TRBJ2-7; 9 bases line up with TRBD2. CDR1 and CDR2 from the germline V gene are MGHRA and YSYEKL. V lost 2 bases and J lost 4; bases outside the gene matches: 18. This CDR3 is built from 19 residues. CDR3 DNA: TGCGCCAGCAGCCAACTCCCGGGCAGGAGCGGGGGGCATCTATACGAGCAGTACTTC. Its protein is CASSQLPGRSGGHLYEQYF.

The gene calls are TRBV9 and TRBJ2-2, with D hard to call. This CDR3 is 13 amino acids long. V lost 4 bases and J 3 bases, leaving 7 bases between the germline ends. Germline lookup yields CDR1 SGDLS and CDR2 YYNGEE. The CDR3 here is CASSPGHTGELFF. For the CDR3, the DNA is TGTGCCAGCAGCCCTGGGCACACCGGGGAGCTGTTTTTT.

The chain is built from TRBV7-8 and TRBJ1-6; no clear D. CDR1 SGHVS and CDR2 FQNEAQ come from the germline V gene. This CDR3 contains 11 residues. The germline V and J ends were trimmed by 1 base and 12 bases, with 4 bases remaining between them. The CDR3 DNA is TGTGCCAGCAGCTTAGGAGAACCCCTCCACTTT. Protein: CASSLGEPLHF. The full variable domain, in which reference TRBV7-8 and TRBJ1-6 provide the parts outside the CDR3, is GAGVSQSPRYKVAKRGQDVALRCDPISGHVSLFWYQQALGQGPEFLTYFQNEAQLDKSGLPSDRFFAERPEGSVSTLKIQRTQQEDSAVYLCASSLGEPLHFGNGTRLTVT.

Only one count was recorded for this clone. The rearrangement links TRBV7-3 to TRBJ2-6, with D uncertain. Germline lookup yields CDR1 SGHTA and CDR2 FQGTGA. The CDR3 runs 14 residues. The V end lost 4 bases, the J end lost 0 bases, and 4 bases lay between the germline ends. This CDR3 reads CASSSYSGANVLTF. The DNA for the CDR3 is TGTGCCAGCAGCTCTTACTCTGGGGCCAACGTCCTGACTTTC.

In this sample, this clone turned up once. J is TRBJ2-3 and V is TRBV11-3; 11 bases map to TRBD1. Germline V gene lookup returns CDR1 SGHNT and CDR2 YENEEA. J was trimmed by 5 bases and V by 5 bases; bases with no gene match: 6. The CDR3 runs 15 residues. The CDR3 protein is CASSRRTGGLDTQYF. CDR3 nucleotide sequence: TGTGCCAGCAGCCGGCGGACAGGGGGCCTAGATACGCAGTATTTT.

The chain combines TRBV19 with TRBJ1-1, with 10 bases that match TRBD1. CDR3 length: 14 residues. V lost 4 bases, J lost 6 bases, and 5 bases stayed unmatched. Looked up from germline, CDR1 is LNHDA and CDR2 is SQIVND (reference sequence). The CDR3 DNA reads as TGTGCCAGTAGTAGGACAGGGGGTCTCTCTGAAGCTTTCTTT. Translating it yields CASSRTGGLSEAFF.

The gene calls are TRBV7-2 and TRBJ2-1; 7 nucleotides line up with TRBD1. V dropped 5 bases and J dropped 7; count of bases not matched to a gene: 11. Germline CDR1 reads SGHTA; CDR2 reads FQGNSA. This CDR3 is built from 15 residues. The CDR3 nucleotides are TGTGCCAGCAGCCCTAATCGGGACAGTCTAAATGAGCAGTTCTTC. Protein product: CASSPNRDSLNEQFF.

This rearrangement joins TRBV9 to TRBJ2-5; D ambiguous. V gave up 4 bases and J gave up 0 bases, with 4 bases separating them. Germline loops: CDR1 SGDLS, CDR2 YYNGEE. This CDR3 is 12 amino acids long. CDR3 loop: CASSRNQETQYF. The CDR3 DNA sequence: TGTGCCAGCAGCCGTAACCAAGAGACCCAGTACTTC. Supplemented by reference TRBV9 and TRBJ2-5, the full variable domain reads DSGVTQTPKHLITATGQRVTLRCSPRSGDLSVYWYQQSLDQGLQFLIQYYNGEERAKGNILERFSAQQFPDLHSELNLSSLELGDSALYFCASSRNQETQYFGPGTRLLVL.

A remark on this clone: The sample contains more than one DNA sequence encoding this CDR3. CDR3 loop: CASSREGDQPQHF. For the CDR3, the DNA is TGTGCCAGCTCACGCGAGGGTGATCAGCCCCAGCATTTT. The gene calls are TRBV18 and TRBJ1-5, with D unresolved. CDR1 is KGHSH, CDR2 LQKENI, per germline. Trimming cost V 4 bases and J 5 bases, with 9 bases left between them. The CDR3 has 13 amino acids. Variable domain in full (rest from reference TRBV18 and TRBJ1-5): NAGVMQNPRHLVRRRGQEARLRCSPMKGHSHVYWYRQLPEEGLKFMVYLQKENIIDESGMPKERFSAEFPKEGPSILRIQQVVRGDSAAYFCASSREGDQPQHFGDGTRLSIL.

The chain is built from TRBV6-5 and TRBJ2-7, with a weak D call TRBD1 (6 bases). Trimming removed 1 base at V and 3 bases at J, with 13 bases between. The CDR3 totals 15 residues. Germline CDR1 reads MNHEY; CDR2 reads SVGAGI. CDR3 bases: TGTGCCAGCAGTTACTTAACAGGGCTGATCTACGAGCAGTACTTC. Protein: CASSYLTGLIYEQYF.

The chain carries TRBV5-6 and TRBJ1-2; 7 bases map to TRBD1. After removal of 4 bases from V and 4 bases from J, the junction contained 10 bases not matched to a gene. Per the germline V gene, CDR1 is SGHDT and CDR2 is YYEEEE. The CDR3 sequence is 15 residues long. This chain's CDR3 is CASSPGQPRAYGYTF. The DNA for the CDR3 is TGTGCCAGCAGCCCGGGACAGCCCAGGGCCTATGGCTACACCTTC.

This chain uses TRBV7-7 with TRBJ2-5; the D gene is possibly TRBD1 (6 bases). This CDR3 comprises 14 residues. Germline V gives CDR1 SSHAT, CDR2 FNYEAQ (reference sequence). The V end was cut by 0 bases, the J end by 3 bases, with 8 bases between. The CDR3 DNA reads TGTGCCAGCAGCTTAGCGCAGGGGAAAGAGACCCAGTACTTC. Translating gives CASSLAQGKETQYF.

The chain uses TRBV19 and TRBJ2-1; TRBD2 aligns across 8 bases. The CDR3 is 15 amino acids. Germline loops: CDR1 LNHDA, CDR2 SQIVND (reference sequence). V was clipped by 3 bases and J by 5 bases; unmatched bases: 6. The CDR3, as DNA: TGTGCCAGTAGTATCTCGGGGGGGCCCCACAATGAGCAGTTCTTC. Its translation: CASSISGGPHNEQFF.

Concerning this clone itself: Germline and junction disagree at one end, which may indicate a read error. This sequence joins TRBV19 and TRBJ2-2, with TRBD1 matching 9 bases. CDR1 LNHDA and CDR2 SQIVND come from the germline V gene (reference sequence). The length of the CDR3 is 15 residues. CDR3 loop: CASRIRQGGTGELFF. In DNA, the CDR3 is TGTGCCAGTCGTATAAGACAGGGGGGGACCGGGGAGCTGTTTTTT.

The rearrangement joins TRBV7-2 to TRBJ2-5; 9 positions match TRBD2. CDR3 length: 16 amino acids. V was clipped by 5 bases and J by 4 bases; unmatched bases: 11. Germline loops: CDR1 SGHTA, CDR2 FQGNSA. In nucleotides, the CDR3 is TGTGCCAGCAGCCCCCCTCGCGGGGGGGCCCCAGAGACCCAGTACTTC. It is translated as CASSPPRGGAPETQYF.

V and J are TRBV6-2 or TRBV6-3 and TRBJ2-7; 7 nucleotides align to TRBD1. J was trimmed by 3 bases and V by 3 bases; bases with no gene match: 5. The CDR3 has 14 residues. Germline-derived CDR1 and CDR2 are MNHEY and SVGEGT. The CDR3 loop reads CASSYNRGVYEQYF. In nucleotides, the CDR3 is TGTGCCAGCAGTTATAACAGGGGCGTCTACGAGCAGTACTTC.

V and J are TRBV9 and TRBJ2-5; possible D gene TRBD2, 6 bases. CDR3 size: 14 residues. Trimming took 3 bases from V and 4 from J, leaving 13 bases between them. Germline V gene data show CDR1 as SGDLS and CDR2 as YYNGEE. For the CDR3, the DNA is TGTGCCAGCAGCGCCCGACTAGTGGGAGAGACCCAGTACTTC. Translating gives CASSARLVGETQYF.

This clone was counted a single time. The chain carries TRBV11-2 and TRBJ2-1; D call uncertain. Germline-derived CDR1 and CDR2 are SGHAT and FQNNGV. The CDR3 extends over 15 amino acids. V was clipped by 0 bases and J by 5 bases, with 11 bases between them. The CDR3 sequence: CASSLDRGLHNEQFF. In nucleotides, the CDR3 is TGTGCCAGCAGCTTAGATCGAGGCCTACACAATGAGCAGTTCTTC.

The chain has TRBV18 and TRBJ1-2; 7 bases map to TRBD1. Germline CDR1 and CDR2: KGHSH and LQKENI. The CDR3 runs 13 residues. The V and J ends lost 3 bases and 6 bases, in that order; junction bases with no gene match: 4. In nucleotides, the CDR3 is TGTGCCAGCTCACCCAACAGGGGCGATGGCTACACCTTC. It translates to CASSPNRGDGYTF. The full variable domain, in which reference TRBV18 and TRBJ1-2 provide the parts outside the CDR3, is NAGVMQNPRHLVRRRGQEARLRCSPMKGHSHVYWYRQLPEEGLKFMVYLQKENIIDESGMPKERFSAEFPKEGPSILRIQQVVRGDSAAYFCASSPNRGDGYTFGSGTRLTVV.

The chain combines TRBV6-5 with TRBJ1-4; 9 positions match TRBD1. Germline CDR1 and CDR2: MNHEY and SVGAGI. The CDR3 spans 13 residues. The V gene end was trimmed by 6 bases and the J gene end by 7 bases; junction bases not matched to a gene: 3. The CDR3 nucleotides read TGTGCCAGCAGAACAGGGGGCTTTGAAAAACTGTTTTTT. Its protein product is CASRTGGFEKLFF.